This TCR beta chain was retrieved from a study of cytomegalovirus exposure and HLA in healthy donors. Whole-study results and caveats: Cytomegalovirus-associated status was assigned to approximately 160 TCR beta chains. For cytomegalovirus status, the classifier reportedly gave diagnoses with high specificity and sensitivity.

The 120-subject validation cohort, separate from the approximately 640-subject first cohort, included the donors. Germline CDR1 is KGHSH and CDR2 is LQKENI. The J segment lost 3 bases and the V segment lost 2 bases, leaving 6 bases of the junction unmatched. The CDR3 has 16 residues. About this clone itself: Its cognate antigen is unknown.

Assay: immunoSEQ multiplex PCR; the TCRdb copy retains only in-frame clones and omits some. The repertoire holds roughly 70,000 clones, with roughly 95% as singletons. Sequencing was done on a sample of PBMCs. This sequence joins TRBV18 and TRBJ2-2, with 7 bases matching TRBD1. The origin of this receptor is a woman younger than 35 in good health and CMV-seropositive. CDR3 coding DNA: TGTGCCAGCTCACCAGGAGAGGGGGCTTACACCGGGGAGCTGTTTTTT. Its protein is CASSPGEGAYTGELFF.